These 29 T cell receptor beta chains came from one sample sequenced in a study of blood T cell repertoires in COVID-19. Repertoires were generated with immunoSEQ multiplex PCR, while TCRdb's copy carries only in-frame clones and drops some. The sample holds roughly 110,000 clones, 71% seen once. Sequencing was performed on peripheral blood. All receptors derive from a human donor with acute or convalescent COVID-19. The donor label of this sample is uncertain.

The chain joins TRBV12-3 or TRBV12-4 to TRBJ2-5, with D perhaps TRBD2 (6 bases). V lost 5 bases, J lost 1 base, and 8 bases lay in between. The CDR3 sequence is 13 residues long. The DNA for the CDR3 is TGTGCCAGCAGTCTTAGCGGCCAAGAGACCCAGTACTTC. Residues: CASSLSGQETQYF.

The V call is TRBV27, the J call TRBJ1-5, with unresolved D. This CDR3 is 13 amino acids long. Germline values: CDR1 MNHEY, CDR2 SMNVEV (reference sequence). The V and J ends lost 4 bases and 7 bases respectively, with 11 bases between them. Here the CDR3 reads CASSSVLSQPQHF. CDR3 bases: TGTGCCAGCAGTTCGGTATTAAGCCAGCCCCAGCATTTT.

The CDR3 DNA sequence: TGTGCCAGCAGCCAAGATGTAGAAGATACGCAGTATTTT. Protein sequence: CASSQDVEDTQYF. V gene TRBV14 combines with J gene TRBJ2-3; D ambiguous. V was clipped by 0 bases and J by 5 bases, with 6 bases between them. The length of the CDR3 is 13 residues. The germline CDR1 and CDR2 sequences are SGHDN and FVKESK. Supplemented by reference TRBV14 and TRBJ2-3, the full variable domain reads EAGVTQFPSHSVIEKGQTVTLRCDPISGHDNLYWYRRVMGKEIKFLLHFVKESKQDESGMPNNRFLAERTGGTYSTLKVQPAELEDSGVYFCASSQDVEDTQYFGPGTRLTVL.

This clone was seen a handful of times. The CDR3, as DNA: TGTGCCAGCAGACCCTACAGGGACCTGAACACTGAAGCTTTCTTT. This sequence encodes CASRPYRDLNTEAFF. The chain has TRBV27 and TRBJ1-1; perhaps TRBD1 as D (6 bases). CDR3 length: 15 residues. The germline CDR1 and CDR2 sequences are MNHEY and SMNVEV (reference sequence). Trimming took 6 bases from V and 0 from J, leaving 14 bases between them.

This rearrangement joins TRBV12-3 or TRBV12-4 to TRBJ2-3; D gene ambiguous. Trimming took off 2 bases at V and 1 base at J, with 4 bases between the two ends. The CDR3 extends over 13 amino acids. The DNA of the CDR3 is TGTGCCAGCAGTTTAAACTGCACAGATACGCAGTATTTT. This gives the protein CASSLNCTDTQYF.

The V and J genes are TRBV23-1 and TRBJ1-2; D remains ambiguous. TRBV23-1 is an ORF, and what it does is uncertain. The CDR3 contains 13 residues. Between the trimmed V and J ends, which lost 7 bases and 6 bases, there was a span of 15 bases. The CDR3 region is CASKVRVEDGYTF. The CDR3 nucleotides read TGCGCCAGCAAAGTGCGGGTAGAGGATGGCTACACCTTC.

V usage is TRBV2 and J usage is TRBJ1-6; D remains unclear. Per the germline V gene, CDR1 is SNHLY and CDR2 is FYNNEI. Trimming pared 7 bases from V and 6 bases from J, leaving 16 bases between. The CDR3 runs to 15 residues. CDR3 sequence reads: CASNGPSTGNSPLHF. CDR3 DNA sequence: TGTGCCAGCAATGGCCCCTCGACTGGTAATTCACCCCTCCACTTT.

The chain recombines TRBV5-5 with TRBJ2-3; possibly TRBD1 for D (6 bases). This CDR3 has 17 residues. Trimming removed 4 bases at V and 0 bases at J, with 18 bases between. Per germline, CDR1 SGHKS and CDR2 YYEKEE (reference sequence). The DNA for the CDR3 is TGTGCCAGCAGCCCAGGGACACAGCCTCCTAGCACAGATACGCAGTATTTT. Translated, it gives CASSPGTQPPSTDTQYF.

This sequence joins TRBV5-8 and TRBJ1-1; D might be TRBD1 (6 bases). Germline V gene data show CDR1 as SGHTS and CDR2 as YDEGEE. CDR3 size: 13 residues. V was shortened by 8 bases and J by 8 bases, with 19 bases between the two germline ends. In DNA form, the CDR3 reads TGTGCCAGGGGTCTCATGCAGGGGCTCGAAGCTTTCTTT. It yields the protein CARGLMQGLEAFF.

This clone was picked up one time. CDR3 loop: CASSLVLLTDTQYF. CDR3 nucleotides: TGTGCCAGCAGCTTGGTACTGTTAACAGATACGCAGTATTTT. The chain couples TRBV5-8 to TRBJ2-3, with D hard to call. V lost 0 bases to trimming and J lost 3 bases, with 8 bases between them. The CDR3 loop spans 14 amino acids. Per germline, CDR1 SGHTS and CDR2 YDEGEE.

The chain combines TRBV4-1 with TRBJ1-5; 7 nucleotides agree with TRBD1. The CDR3 spans 16 residues. After removal of 2 bases from V and 4 bases from J, the junction contained 8 bases not matched to a gene. CDR1 and CDR2 (germline): MGHRA, YSYEKL. CDR3 bases: TGCGCCAGCAGCCAAACCAGACAGGGCCCGAATCAGCCCCAGCATTTT. This encodes CASSQTRQGPNQPQHF.

This rearrangement joins TRBV6-1 to TRBJ1-4; D uncertain. This CDR3 is 18 amino acids long. The germline gives CDR1 MNHNS, CDR2 SASEGT. Trimming took off 1 base at V and 5 bases at J, with 20 bases between the two ends. Here the CDR3 DNA reads TGTGCCAGCAGTGAAGTGGGCCATATAAGGCTCCCCAATGAAAAACTGTTTTTT. Its protein is CASSEVGHIRLPNEKLFF.

The V and J genes are TRBV5-1 and TRBJ2-7; D possibly corresponds to TRBD1 (8 bases). V lost 0 bases and J lost 7, with 11 bases in between. This CDR3 contains 13 residues. Germline CDR1 is SGHRS and CDR2 is YFSETQ. This CDR3 reads CASSLDRGGEQYF. CDR3 coding DNA: TGCGCCAGCAGCTTGGACAGGGGGGGGGAGCAGTACTTC. The whole variable domain, remainder taken from reference TRBV5-1 and TRBJ2-7, is KAGVTQTPRYLIKTRGQQVTLSCSPISGHRSVSWYQQTPGQGLQFLFEYFSETQRNKGNFPGRFSGRQFSNSRSEMNVSTLELGDSALYLCASSLDRGGEQYFGPGTRLTVT.

CDR3 in DNA: TGCAGCGTTGAGGCGGGGGCAAGGAATGAGCAGTTCTTC. Encoded protein: CSVEAGARNEQFF. The chain has TRBV29-1 and TRBJ2-1; D perhaps matches TRBD2 (7 bases). From germline, CDR1 is SQVTM and CDR2 ANQGSEA. The CDR3 length is 13 residues. V lost 3 bases to trimming and J lost 7 bases, with 13 bases between them.

The chain links TRBV28 to TRBJ2-3; 10 positions match TRBD2. This CDR3 comprises 15 residues. Trimming removed 6 bases from V and 3 bases from J; junction bases left unmatched: 6. CDR1 is MDHEN and CDR2 is SYDVKM in the germline V gene. The CDR3 region is CASRQAGGRTDTQYF. DNA for the CDR3: TGTGCCAGCAGGCAAGCGGGGGGGCGGACAGATACGCAGTATTTT. Filled out from reference TRBV28 and TRBJ2-3, the complete variable domain reads DVKVTQSSRYLVKRTGEKVFLECVQDMDHENMFWYRQDPGLGLRLIYFSYDVKMKEKGDIPEGYSVSREKKERFSLILESASTNQTSMYLCASRQAGGRTDTQYFGPGTRLTVL.

J is TRBJ1-4 and V is TRBV11-2; maybe TRBD1 (5 bases). Germline V CDR1 and CDR2: SGHAT, FQNNGV. The CDR3 is 14 amino acids. Trimming shortened V by 5 bases and J by 4 bases, and 11 bases separated the two germline ends. CDR3: CASSVTRGNEKLFF. CDR3 DNA: TGTGCCAGCAGCGTGACAAGGGGTAATGAAAAACTGTTTTTT.

The chain employs TRBV28 and TRBJ1-2; D is unclear. Germline loops: CDR1 MDHEN, CDR2 SYDVKM. The CDR3 covers 11 residues. V lost 4 bases, J lost 4 bases, and 4 bases lay in between. This CDR3 reads CASSSRYGYTF. CDR3 DNA sequence: TGTGCCAGCAGTTCCCGCTATGGCTACACCTTC.

V is TRBV6-5 and J is TRBJ1-2, with TRBD1 matching 7 bases. Germline lookup yields CDR1 MNHEY and CDR2 SVGAGI. The CDR3 sequence is 13 residues long. V lost 7 bases and J lost 2; bases outside the gene matches: 4. CDR3 sequence (DNA): TGTGCCAGCAAATCGACAGGGAACTATGGCTACACCTTC. Protein: CASKSTGNYGYTF.

The rearrangement joins TRBV3-1 (or the pseudogene TRBV3-2) to TRBJ2-5; D is ambiguous. V was trimmed by 4 bases and J by 0 bases, leaving 6 bases between them. CDR3 length: 13 residues. The V gene's germline CDR1 is LGHDT and CDR2 YNNKEL (reference sequence). In nucleotides, the CDR3 is TGTGCCAGCAGCCCCCCCTACCAAGAGACCCAGTACTTC. This translates into CASSPPYQETQYF.

This chain's CDR3 is CASSVGFGTSGGARTDTQYF. For the CDR3, the DNA is TGTGCCAGCAGCGTAGGGTTCGGGACTAGCGGGGGGGCGAGGACAGATACGCAGTATTTT. V usage is TRBV9 and J usage is TRBJ2-3; 16 positions agree with TRBD2. Trimming cost V 0 bases and J 3 bases; bases outside gene matches: 10. CDR3 length: 20 residues. Germline CDR1 and CDR2: SGDLS and YYNGEE.

This chain joins TRBV6-5 and TRBJ2-1, with 8 bases aligning to TRBD2. The ends lost 6 bases at V and 1 base at J; junction bases unmatched: 5. This CDR3 spans 15 amino acids. CDR1 is MNHEY and CDR2 is SVGAGI in the germline V gene. CDR3 DNA: TGTGCCAGCAGGGATAGCGGGGCTTCCTACAATGAGCAGTTCTTC. Its protein is CASRDSGASYNEQFF.

The V call is TRBV5-1, the J call TRBJ2-7, with 11 bases matching TRBD1. The CDR3 loop spans 16 amino acids. The V segment lost 4 bases and the J segment 2 bases; nucleotides outside the gene matches: 8. The germline gives CDR1 SGHRS, CDR2 YFSETQ. The CDR3 loop is CASSPDGQGAPYEQYV. The DNA for the CDR3 is TGCGCCAGCAGCCCGGACGGACAGGGGGCTCCCTACGAGCAGTACGTC.

V gene TRBV30 combines with J gene TRBJ2-6; D might be TRBD2 (6 bases). Germline-derived CDR1 and CDR2 are GTSNPN and SVGIG (reference sequence). V lost 3 bases to trimming and J lost 0 bases, with 12 bases between them. The CDR3 covers 16 residues. As DNA, the CDR3 is TGTGCCTGGAGGGAGGGTAGGGTCTCTGGGGCCAACGTCCTGACTTTC. Amino acids: CAWREGRVSGANVLTF.

This clone has just one count. This chain joins TRBV9 and TRBJ1-1, with 9 nucleotides matching TRBD1. The ends lost 3 bases at V and 4 bases at J; junction bases unmatched: 7. Germline V lookup: CDR1 SGDLS, CDR2 YYNGEE. CDR3 length equals 15 residues. The CDR3 nucleotides read TGTGCCAGCAGCGCAGGGACAGGGAGCGGCACTGAAGCTTTCTTT. It encodes CASSAGTGSGTEAFF.

The J gene is TRBJ2-3, the V gene TRBV4-1, with 9 positions matching TRBD2. This CDR3 is 17 amino acids long. With V trimmed by 1 base and J by 1 base, 6 bases remained unmatched. CDR1 and CDR2 (germline): MGHRA, YSYEKL. In nucleotides, the CDR3 is TGCGCCAGCAGCCAAGGTCAATTAGCGGGGGGCACAGATACGCAGTATTTT. This sequence encodes CASSQGQLAGGTDTQYF.

CDR3 sequence: CASSVRQNPNYGYTF. The CDR3 DNA follows: TGTGCCAGCAGCGTGAGACAAAACCCTAACTATGGCTACACCTTC. V is TRBV9 and J is TRBJ1-2; unclear D gene. Germline values: CDR1 SGDLS, CDR2 YYNGEE. The V and J ends lost 2 bases and 0 bases respectively, with 11 bases between them. This CDR3 has 15 residues.

The chain employs TRBV24-1 and TRBJ2-2; 9 bases line up with TRBD1. In germline, CDR1 is KGHDR, CDR2 SFDVKD. The junction had 3 bases not matched to a gene; V was cut back by 4 bases and J by 1 base. The CDR3 length is 16 residues. The CDR3 nucleotides read TGTGCCACCAGTGAAACAGGGGGCGTGAACACCGGGGAGCTGTTTTTT. Residues: CATSETGGVNTGELFF.

The chain couples TRBV7-8 to TRBJ2-1; D not certain. There are 12 residues in the CDR3. Trimming removed 5 bases at V and 7 bases at J, with 9 bases between. CDR1 and CDR2 from the germline V gene are SGHVS and FQNEAQ. CDR3: CASSPAENEQFF. The CDR3 coding sequence is TGTGCCAGCAGCCCGGCGGAGAATGAGCAGTTCTTC.

The V call is TRBV7-7, the J call TRBJ2-1, with TRBD2 identical over 10 bases. CDR1 is SSHAT, CDR2 FNYEAQ, per germline (reference sequence). The V and J ends lost 1 base and 10 bases, in that order; junction bases with no gene match: 10. This CDR3 is built from 16 residues. The CDR3 protein is CASSLVSGGASGEQFF. The CDR3 bases are TGTGCCAGCAGCTTAGTGAGCGGGGGGGCCTCAGGAGAGCAGTTCTTC.